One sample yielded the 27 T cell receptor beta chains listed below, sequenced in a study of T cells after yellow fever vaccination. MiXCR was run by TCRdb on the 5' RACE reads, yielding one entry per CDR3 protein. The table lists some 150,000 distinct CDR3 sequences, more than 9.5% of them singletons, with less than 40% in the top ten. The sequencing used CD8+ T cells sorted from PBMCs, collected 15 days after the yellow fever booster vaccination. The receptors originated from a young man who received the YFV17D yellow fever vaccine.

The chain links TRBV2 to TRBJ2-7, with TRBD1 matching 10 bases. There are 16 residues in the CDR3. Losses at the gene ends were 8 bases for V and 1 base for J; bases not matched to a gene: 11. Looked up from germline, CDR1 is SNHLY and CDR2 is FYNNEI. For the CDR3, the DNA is TGTGCCAGCGGACTCGACCGGACAGGGGGGTCCTACGAGCAGTACTTC. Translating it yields CASGLDRTGGSYEQYF. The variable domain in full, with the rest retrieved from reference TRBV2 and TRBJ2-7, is EPEVTQTPSHQVTQMGQEVILRCVPISNHLYFYWYRQILGQKVEFLVSFYNNEISEKSEIFDDQFSVERPDGSNFTLKIRSTKLEDSAMYFCASGLDRTGGSYEQYFGPGTRLTVT.

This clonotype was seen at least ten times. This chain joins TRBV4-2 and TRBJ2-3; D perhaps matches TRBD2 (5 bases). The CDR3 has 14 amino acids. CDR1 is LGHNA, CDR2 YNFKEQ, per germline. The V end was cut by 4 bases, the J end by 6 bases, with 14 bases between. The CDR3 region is CASSPRPGFDTQYF. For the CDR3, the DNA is TGTGCCAGCAGCCCCCGGCCGGGGTTCGATACGCAGTATTTT.

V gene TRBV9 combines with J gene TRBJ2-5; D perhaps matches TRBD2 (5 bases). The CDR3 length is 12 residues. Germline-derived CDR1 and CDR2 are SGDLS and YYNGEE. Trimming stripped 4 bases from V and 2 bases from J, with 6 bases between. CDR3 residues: CASSRGQETQYF. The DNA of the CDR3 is TGTGCCAGCAGCCGCGGGCAAGAGACCCAGTACTTC. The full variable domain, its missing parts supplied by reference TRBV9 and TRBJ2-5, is DSGVTQTPKHLITATGQRVTLRCSPRSGDLSVYWYQQSLDQGLQFLIQYYNGEERAKGNILERFSAQQFPDLHSELNLSSLELGDSALYFCASSRGQETQYFGPGTRLLVL.

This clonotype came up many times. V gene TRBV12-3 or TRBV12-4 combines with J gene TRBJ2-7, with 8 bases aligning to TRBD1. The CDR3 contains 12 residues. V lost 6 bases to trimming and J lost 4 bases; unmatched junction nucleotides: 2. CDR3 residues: CASSWTGYEQYF. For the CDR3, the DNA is TGTGCCAGCAGCTGGACAGGGTACGAGCAGTACTTC.

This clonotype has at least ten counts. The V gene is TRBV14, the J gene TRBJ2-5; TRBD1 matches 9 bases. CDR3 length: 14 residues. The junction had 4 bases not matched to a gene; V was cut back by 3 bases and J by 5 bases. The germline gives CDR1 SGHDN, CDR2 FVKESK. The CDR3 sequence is CASSHHRGRETQYF. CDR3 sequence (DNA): TGTGCCAGCAGCCATCACAGGGGGCGGGAGACCCAGTACTTC.

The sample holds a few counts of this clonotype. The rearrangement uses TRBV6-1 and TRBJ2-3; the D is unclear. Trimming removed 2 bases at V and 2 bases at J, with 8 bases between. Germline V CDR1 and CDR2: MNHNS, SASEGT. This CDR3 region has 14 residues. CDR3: CASSERYDTDTQYF. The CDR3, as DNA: TGTGCCAGCAGTGAACGTTACGACACAGATACGCAGTATTTT.

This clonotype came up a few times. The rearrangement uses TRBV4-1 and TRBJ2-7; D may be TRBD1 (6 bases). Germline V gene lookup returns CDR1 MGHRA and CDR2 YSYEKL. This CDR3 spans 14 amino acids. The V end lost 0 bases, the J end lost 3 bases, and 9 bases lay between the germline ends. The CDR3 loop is CASSQDLGGYEQYV. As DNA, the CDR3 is TGCGCCAGCAGCCAAGATTTAGGGGGCTACGAGCAGTACGTC.

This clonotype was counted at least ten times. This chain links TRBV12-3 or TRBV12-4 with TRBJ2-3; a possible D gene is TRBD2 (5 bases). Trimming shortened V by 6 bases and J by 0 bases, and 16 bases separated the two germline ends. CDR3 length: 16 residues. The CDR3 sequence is CASSRGLFPSTDTQYF. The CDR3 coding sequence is TGTGCCAGCAGCCGGGGTTTGTTCCCCAGCACAGATACGCAGTATTTT.

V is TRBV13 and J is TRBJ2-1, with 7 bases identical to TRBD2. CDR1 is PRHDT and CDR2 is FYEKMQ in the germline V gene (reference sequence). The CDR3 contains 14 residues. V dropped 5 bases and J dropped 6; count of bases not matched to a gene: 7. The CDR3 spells CASSTGREVNEQFF. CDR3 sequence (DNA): TGTGCCAGCAGCACAGGACGGGAGGTCAATGAGCAGTTCTTC.

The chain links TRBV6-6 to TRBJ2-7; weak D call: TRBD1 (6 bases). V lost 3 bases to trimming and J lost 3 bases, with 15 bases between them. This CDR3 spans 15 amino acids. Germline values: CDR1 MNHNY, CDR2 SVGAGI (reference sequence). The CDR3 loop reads CASSYISDSYYEQYF. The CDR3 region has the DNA TGTGCCAGCAGTTATATTTCGGACAGTTACTACGAGCAGTACTTC.

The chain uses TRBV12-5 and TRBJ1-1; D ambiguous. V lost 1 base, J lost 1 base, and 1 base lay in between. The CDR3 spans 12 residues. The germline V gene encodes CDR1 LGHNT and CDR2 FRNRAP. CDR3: CASGLGNTEAFF. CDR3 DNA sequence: TGTGCTAGTGGTTTGGGGAACACTGAAGCTTTCTTT.

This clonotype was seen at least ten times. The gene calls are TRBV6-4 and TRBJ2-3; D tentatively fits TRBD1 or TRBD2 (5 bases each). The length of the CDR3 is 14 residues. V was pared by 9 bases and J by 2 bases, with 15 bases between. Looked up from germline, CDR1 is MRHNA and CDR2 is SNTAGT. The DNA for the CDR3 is TGTGCCAGTTCTCGAGGGGAGACCACAGATACGCAGTATTTT. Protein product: CASSRGETTDTQYF.

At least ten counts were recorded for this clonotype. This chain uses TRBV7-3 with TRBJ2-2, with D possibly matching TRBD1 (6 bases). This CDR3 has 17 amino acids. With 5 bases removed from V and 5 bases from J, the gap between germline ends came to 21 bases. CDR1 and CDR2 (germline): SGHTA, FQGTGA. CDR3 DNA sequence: TGTGCCAGCAGCCCGGTCGCCGGGACAAGTATTACCGGGGAGCTGTTTTTT. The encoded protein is CASSPVAGTSITGELFF.

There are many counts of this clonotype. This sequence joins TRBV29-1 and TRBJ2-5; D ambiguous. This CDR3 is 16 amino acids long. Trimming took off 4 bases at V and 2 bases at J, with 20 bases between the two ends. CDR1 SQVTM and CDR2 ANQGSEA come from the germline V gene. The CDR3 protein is CSVGGVDTITQETQYF. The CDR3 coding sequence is TGCAGCGTTGGGGGTGTAGACACCATAACGCAAGAGACCCAGTACTTC.

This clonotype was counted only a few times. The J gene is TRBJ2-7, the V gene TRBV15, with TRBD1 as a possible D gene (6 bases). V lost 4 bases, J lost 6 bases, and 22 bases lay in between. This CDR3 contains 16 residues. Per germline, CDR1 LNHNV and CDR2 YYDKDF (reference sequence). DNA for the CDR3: TGTGCCACCAGCAAGAGACTTCAGGGGTTCTCGGCCGAGCAGTACTTC. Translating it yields CATSKRLQGFSAEQYF.

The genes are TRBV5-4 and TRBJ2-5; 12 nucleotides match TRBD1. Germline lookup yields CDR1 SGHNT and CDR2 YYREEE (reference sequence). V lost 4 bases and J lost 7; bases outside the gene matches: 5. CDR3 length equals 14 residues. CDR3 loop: CASSLGQGAPTQYF. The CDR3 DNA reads TGTGCCAGCAGCCTGGGACAGGGGGCGCCGACCCAGTACTTC.

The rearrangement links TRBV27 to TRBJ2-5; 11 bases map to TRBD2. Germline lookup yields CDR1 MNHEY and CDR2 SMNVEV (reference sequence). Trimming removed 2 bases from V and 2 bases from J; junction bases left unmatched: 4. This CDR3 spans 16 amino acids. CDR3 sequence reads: CASSLTSGGGQETQYF. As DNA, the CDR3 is TGTGCCAGCAGTTTAACTAGCGGGGGAGGTCAAGAGACCCAGTACTTC.

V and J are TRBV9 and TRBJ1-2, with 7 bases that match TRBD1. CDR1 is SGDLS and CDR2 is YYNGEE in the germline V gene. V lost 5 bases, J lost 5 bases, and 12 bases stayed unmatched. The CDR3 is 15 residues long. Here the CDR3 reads CASSAPGGNGYGYTF. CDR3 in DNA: TGTGCCAGCAGTGCCCCAGGGGGGAACGGGTATGGCTACACCTTC.

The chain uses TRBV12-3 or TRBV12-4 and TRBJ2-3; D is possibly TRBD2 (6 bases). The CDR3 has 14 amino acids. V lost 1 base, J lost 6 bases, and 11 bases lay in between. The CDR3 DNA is TGTGCCAGCAGTTTAGGGACTAATCGGGATACGCAGTATTTT. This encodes CASSLGTNRDTQYF.

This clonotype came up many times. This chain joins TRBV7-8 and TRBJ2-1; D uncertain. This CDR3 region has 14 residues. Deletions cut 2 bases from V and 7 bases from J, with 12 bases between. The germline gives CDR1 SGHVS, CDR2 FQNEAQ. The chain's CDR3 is CASSLRTLGNEQFF. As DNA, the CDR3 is TGTGCCAGCAGCTTACGTACCCTTGGGAATGAGCAGTTCTTC.

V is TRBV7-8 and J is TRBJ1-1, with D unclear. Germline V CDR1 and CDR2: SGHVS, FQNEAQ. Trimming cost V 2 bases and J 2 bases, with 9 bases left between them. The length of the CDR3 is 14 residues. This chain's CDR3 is CASSLNIGNTEAFF. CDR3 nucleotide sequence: TGTGCCAGCAGCTTAAACATCGGTAACACTGAAGCTTTCTTT.

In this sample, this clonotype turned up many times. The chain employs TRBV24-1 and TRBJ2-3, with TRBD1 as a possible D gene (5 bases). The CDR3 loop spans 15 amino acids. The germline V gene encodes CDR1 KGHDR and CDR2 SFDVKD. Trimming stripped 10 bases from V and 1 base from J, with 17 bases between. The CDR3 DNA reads TGTGCCACACACCGTCAGGGTCGTGGCACAGATACGCAGTATTTT. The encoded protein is CATHRQGRGTDTQYF.

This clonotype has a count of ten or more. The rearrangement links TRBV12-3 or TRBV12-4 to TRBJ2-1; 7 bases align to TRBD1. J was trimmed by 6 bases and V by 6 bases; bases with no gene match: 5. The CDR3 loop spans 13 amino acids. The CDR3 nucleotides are TGTGCCAGCAGCCGGGGACAGCTCAATGAGCAGTTCTTC. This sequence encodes CASSRGQLNEQFF.

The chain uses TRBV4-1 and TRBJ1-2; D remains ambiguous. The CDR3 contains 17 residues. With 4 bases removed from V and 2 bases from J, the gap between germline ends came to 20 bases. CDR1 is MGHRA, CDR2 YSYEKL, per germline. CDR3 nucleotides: TGCGCCAGCAGCCCCCTGGTCCCACACGCCTTAAACTATGGCTACACCTTC. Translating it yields CASSPLVPHALNYGYTF.

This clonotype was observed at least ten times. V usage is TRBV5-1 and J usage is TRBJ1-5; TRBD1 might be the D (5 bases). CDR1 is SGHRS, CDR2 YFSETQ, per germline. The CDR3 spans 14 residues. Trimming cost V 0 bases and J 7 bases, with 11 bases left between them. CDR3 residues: CASSLDQGGQPQHF. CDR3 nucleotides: TGCGCCAGCAGCTTGGATCAGGGAGGCCAGCCCCAGCATTTT. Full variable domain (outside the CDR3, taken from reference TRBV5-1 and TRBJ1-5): KAGVTQTPRYLIKTRGQQVTLSCSPISGHRSVSWYQQTPGQGLQFLFEYFSETQRNKGNFPGRFSGRQFSNSRSEMNVSTLELGDSALYLCASSLDQGGQPQHFGDGTRLSIL.

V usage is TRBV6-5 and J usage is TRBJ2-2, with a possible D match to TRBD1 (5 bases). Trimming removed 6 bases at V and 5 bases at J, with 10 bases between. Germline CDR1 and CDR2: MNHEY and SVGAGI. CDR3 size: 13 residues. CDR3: CASSPKGTGELFF. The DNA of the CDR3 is TGTGCCAGCAGCCCGAAGGGGACCGGGGAGCTGTTTTTT.

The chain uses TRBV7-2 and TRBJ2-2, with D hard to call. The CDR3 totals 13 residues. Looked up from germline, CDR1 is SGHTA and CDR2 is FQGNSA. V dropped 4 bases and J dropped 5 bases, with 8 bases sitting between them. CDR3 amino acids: CASSSFGTGELFF. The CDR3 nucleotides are TGTGCCAGCAGCTCATTCGGGACCGGGGAGCTGTTTTTT.